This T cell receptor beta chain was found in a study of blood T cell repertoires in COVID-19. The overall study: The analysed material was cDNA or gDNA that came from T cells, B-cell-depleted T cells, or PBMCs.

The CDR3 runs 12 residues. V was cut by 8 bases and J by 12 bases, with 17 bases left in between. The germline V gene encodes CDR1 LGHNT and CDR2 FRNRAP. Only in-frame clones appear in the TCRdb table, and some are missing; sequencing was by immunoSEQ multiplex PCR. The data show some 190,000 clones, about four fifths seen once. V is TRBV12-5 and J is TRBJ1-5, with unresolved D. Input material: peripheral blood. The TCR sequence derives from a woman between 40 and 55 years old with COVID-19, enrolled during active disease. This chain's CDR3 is CASREEGRRQHF. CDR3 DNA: TGTGCTAGTCGGGAAGAGGGTAGGCGCCAGCATTTT.